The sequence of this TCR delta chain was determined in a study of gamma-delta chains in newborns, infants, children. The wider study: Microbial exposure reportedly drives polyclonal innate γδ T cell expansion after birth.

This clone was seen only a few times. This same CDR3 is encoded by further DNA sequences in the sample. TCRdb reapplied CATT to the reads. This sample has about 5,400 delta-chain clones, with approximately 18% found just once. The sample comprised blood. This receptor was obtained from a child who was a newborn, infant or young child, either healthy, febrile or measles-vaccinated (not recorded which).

The CDR3 loop reads CACDTVTGGPYTDKLIF. The CDR3 DNA follows: TGTGCCTGTGACACCGTGACTGGGGGCCCGTACACCGATAAACTCATCTTT. This sequence joins TRDV2 and TRDJ1; the match to TRDD3 covers 8 bases. After removal of 0 bases from V and 0 bases from J, the junction contained 8 bases not matched to a gene. CDR1 and CDR2 from the germline V gene are GEAIGNYY and EKD. The CDR3 consists of 17 residues.